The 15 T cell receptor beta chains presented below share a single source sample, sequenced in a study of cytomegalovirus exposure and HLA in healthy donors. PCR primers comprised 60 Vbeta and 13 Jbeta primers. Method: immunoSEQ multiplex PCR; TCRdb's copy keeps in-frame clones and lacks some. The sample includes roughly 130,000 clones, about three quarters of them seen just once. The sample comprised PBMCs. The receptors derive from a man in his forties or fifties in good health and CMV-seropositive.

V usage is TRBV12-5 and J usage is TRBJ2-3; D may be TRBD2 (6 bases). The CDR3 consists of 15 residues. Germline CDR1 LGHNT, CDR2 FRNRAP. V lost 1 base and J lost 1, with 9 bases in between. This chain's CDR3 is CASGLGSSGTDTQYF. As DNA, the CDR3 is TGTGCTAGTGGTTTGGGGTCTAGCGGCACAGATACGCAGTATTTT.

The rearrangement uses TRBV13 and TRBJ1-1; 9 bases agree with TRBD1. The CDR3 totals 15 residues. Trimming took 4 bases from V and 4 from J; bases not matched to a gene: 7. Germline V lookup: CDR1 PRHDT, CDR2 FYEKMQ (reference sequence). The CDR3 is CASSWGGQGSTEAFF. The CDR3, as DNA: TGTGCCAGCAGCTGGGGGGGACAGGGCAGCACTGAAGCTTTCTTT.

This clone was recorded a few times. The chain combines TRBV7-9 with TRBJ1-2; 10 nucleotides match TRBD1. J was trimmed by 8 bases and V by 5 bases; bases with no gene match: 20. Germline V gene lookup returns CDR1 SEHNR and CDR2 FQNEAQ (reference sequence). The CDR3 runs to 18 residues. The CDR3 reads CASSPPRTGGGGKRGYTF. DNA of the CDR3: TGTGCCAGCAGCCCACCCAGGACAGGGGGAGGTGGGAAAAGAGGCTACACCTTC.

The DNA of the CDR3 is TGTGCCAGCAGCTGGACAGAGAGCTCCTACGAGCAGTACTTC. Translation gives CASSWTESSYEQYF. This sequence joins TRBV6-1 and TRBJ2-7, with D perhaps TRBD1 (6 bases). This CDR3 is built from 14 residues. Germline CDR1 is MNHNS and CDR2 is SASEGT. Trimming took off 6 bases at V and 0 bases at J, with 12 bases between the two ends.

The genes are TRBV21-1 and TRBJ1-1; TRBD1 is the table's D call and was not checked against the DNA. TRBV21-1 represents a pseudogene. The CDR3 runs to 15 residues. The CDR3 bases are TGTGCCAGCAGCAAGACAGCCAACTCGAACACTGAAGCTTTCTTT. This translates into CASSKTANSNTEAFF.

CDR3: CASSFQPVRSQETQYF. In DNA form, the CDR3 reads TGTGCCAGCAGTTTTCAACCCGTACGGAGCCAAGAGACCCAGTACTTC. The chain recombines TRBV6-6 with TRBJ2-5; no reliable D call. The CDR3 extends over 16 amino acids. Trimming shortened V by 4 bases and J by 1 base, and 16 bases separated the two germline ends. The germline gives CDR1 MNHNY, CDR2 SVGAGI (reference sequence).

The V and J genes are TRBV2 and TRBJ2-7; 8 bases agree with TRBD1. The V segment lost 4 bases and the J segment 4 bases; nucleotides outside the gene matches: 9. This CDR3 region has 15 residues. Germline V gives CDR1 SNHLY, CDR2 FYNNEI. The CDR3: CASSADRGARYEQYF. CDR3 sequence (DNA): TGTGCCAGCAGTGCAGACAGGGGCGCAAGGTACGAGCAGTACTTC.

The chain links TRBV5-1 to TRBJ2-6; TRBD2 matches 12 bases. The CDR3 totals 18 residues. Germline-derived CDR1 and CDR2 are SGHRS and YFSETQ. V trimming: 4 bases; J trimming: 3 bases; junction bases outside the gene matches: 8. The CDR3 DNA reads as TGCGCCAGCAGCCAACTTAAACTAGCGGGAGGTGGGGCCAACGTCCTGACTTTC. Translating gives CASSQLKLAGGGANVLTF.

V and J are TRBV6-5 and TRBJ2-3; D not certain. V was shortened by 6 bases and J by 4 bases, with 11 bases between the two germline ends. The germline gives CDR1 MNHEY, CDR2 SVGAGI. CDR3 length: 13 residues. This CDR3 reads CASRLGMSDTQYF. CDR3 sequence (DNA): TGTGCCAGCAGGCTAGGAATGTCAGATACGCAGTATTTT.

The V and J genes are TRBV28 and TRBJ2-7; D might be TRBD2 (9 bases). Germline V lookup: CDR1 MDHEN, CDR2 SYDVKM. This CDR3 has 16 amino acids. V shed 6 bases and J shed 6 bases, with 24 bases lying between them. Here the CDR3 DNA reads TGTGCCAGCAGAAGACAGGGGATTAGCGGGAGTCTCGAGCAGTACTTC. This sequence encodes CASRRQGISGSLEQYF.

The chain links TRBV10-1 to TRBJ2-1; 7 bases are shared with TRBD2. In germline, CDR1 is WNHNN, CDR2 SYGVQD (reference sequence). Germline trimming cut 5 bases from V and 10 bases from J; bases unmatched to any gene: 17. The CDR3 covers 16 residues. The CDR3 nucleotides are TGCGCCAGCAGTTATGTCCTGGGAAAGCGGGGTTACGAGCAGTTCTTC. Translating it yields CASSYVLGKRGYEQFF.

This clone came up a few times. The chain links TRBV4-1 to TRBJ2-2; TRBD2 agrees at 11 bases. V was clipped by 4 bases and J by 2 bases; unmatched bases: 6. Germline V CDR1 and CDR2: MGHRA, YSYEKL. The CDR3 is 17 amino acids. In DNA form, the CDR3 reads TGCGCCAGCAGCCCGGTGGGGACTAGCGGTAACACCGGGGAGCTGTTTTTT. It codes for CASSPVGTSGNTGELFF.

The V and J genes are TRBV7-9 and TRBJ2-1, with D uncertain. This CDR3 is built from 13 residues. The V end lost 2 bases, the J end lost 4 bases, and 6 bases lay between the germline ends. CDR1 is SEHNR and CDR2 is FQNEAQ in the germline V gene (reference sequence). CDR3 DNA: TGTGCCAGCAGCTTATCAGGTTACAATGAGCAGTTCTTC. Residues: CASSLSGYNEQFF. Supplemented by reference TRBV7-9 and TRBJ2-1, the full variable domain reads DTGVSQNPRHKITKRGQNVTFRCDPISEHNRLYWYRQTLGQGPEFLTYFQNEAQLEKSRLLSDRFSAERPKGSFSTLEIQRTEQGDSAMYLCASSLSGYNEQFFGPGTRLTVL.

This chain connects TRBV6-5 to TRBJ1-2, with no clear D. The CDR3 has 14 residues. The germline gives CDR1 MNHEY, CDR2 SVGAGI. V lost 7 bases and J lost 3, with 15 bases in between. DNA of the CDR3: TGTGCCAGCATCGAACTTCCGCCCGACTATGGCTACACCTTC. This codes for CASIELPPDYGYTF.

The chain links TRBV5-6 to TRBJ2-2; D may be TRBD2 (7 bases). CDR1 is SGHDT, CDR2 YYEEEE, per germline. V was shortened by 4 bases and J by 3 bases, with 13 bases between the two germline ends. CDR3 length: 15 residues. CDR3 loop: CASSGGAYYTGELFF. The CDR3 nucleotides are TGTGCCAGCAGCGGGGGGGCCTATTACACCGGGGAGCTGTTTTTT. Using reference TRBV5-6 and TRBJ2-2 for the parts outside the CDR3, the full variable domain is DAGVTQSPTHLIKTRGQQVTLRCSPKSGHDTVSWYQQALGQGPQFIFQYYEEEERQRGNFPDRFSGHQFPNYSSELNVNALLLGDSALYLCASSGGAYYTGELFFGEGSRLTVL.